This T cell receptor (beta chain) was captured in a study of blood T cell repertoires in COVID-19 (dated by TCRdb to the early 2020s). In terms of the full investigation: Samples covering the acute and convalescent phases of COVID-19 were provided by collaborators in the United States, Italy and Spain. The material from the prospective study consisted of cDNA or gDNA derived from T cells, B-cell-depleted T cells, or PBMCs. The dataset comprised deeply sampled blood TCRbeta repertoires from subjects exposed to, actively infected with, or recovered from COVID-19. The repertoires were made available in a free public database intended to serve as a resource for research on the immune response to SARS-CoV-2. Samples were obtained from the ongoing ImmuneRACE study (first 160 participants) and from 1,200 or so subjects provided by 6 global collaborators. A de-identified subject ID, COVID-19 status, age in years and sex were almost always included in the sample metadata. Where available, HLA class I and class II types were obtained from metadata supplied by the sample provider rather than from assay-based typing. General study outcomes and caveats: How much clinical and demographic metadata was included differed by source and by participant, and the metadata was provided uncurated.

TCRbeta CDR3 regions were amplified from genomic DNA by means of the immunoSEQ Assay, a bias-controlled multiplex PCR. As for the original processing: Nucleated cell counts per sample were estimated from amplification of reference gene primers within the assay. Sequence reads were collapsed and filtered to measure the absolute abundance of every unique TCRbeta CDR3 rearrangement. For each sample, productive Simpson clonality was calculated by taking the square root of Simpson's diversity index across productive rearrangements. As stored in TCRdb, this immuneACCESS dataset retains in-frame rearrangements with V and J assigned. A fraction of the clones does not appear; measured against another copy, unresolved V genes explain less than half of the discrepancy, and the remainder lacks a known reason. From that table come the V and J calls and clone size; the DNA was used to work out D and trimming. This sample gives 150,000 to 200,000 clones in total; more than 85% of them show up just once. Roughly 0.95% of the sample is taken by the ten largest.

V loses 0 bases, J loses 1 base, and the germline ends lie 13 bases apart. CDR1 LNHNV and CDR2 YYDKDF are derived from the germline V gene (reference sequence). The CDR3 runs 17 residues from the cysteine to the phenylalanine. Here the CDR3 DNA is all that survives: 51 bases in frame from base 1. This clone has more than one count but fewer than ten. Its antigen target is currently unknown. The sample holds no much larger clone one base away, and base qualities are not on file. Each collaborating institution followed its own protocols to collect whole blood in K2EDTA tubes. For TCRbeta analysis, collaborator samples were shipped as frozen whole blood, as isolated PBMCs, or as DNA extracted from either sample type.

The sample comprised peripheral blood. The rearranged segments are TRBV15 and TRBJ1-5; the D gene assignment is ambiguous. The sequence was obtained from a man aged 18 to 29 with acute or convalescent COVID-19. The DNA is TGTGCCACCAGCAGAGATCGTCCGGTACTAAGCAATCAGCCCCAGCATTTT. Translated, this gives CATSRDRPVLSNQPQHF.